This T cell receptor beta chain derives from a study of lymphopenia after photon versus proton radiotherapy. Study conclusions and caveats: Post-nadir TCR diversity decline inversely tracked overall survival among those who died. After lymphocyte nadir, photon-treated repertoires showed oligoclonal expansion, especially CD8+ Temra. Photon-treated patients lost naive T cells and TCR diversity; proton-treated stayed stable.

Of note for this clone: Its antigen is not known. The identical CDR3 is also encoded by other nucleotide sequences in the sample.

Repertoires were generated with immunoSEQ multiplex PCR, while TCRdb's copy carries only in-frame clones and drops some. The sample has approximately 5,000 clones, 60% to 80% seen once. The TCR originated in a man aged 80 or over with esophageal cancer. Sequenced material: peripheral blood, taken from a patient treated with proton-based radiotherapy.

The CDR3 reads CASSLAPVREYEQYF. The CDR3 region has the DNA TGTGCCAGCAGCTTAGCGCCGGTCAGGGAGTACGAGCAGTACTTC. The chain employs TRBV7-2 and TRBJ2-5; D assignment may be TRBD1 or TRBD2 (5 bases each). Near its end, the DNA agrees better with TRBJ2-7, so the J call may be wrong. The CDR3 is 15 amino acids. Germline CDR1 reads SGHTA; CDR2 reads FQGNSA.